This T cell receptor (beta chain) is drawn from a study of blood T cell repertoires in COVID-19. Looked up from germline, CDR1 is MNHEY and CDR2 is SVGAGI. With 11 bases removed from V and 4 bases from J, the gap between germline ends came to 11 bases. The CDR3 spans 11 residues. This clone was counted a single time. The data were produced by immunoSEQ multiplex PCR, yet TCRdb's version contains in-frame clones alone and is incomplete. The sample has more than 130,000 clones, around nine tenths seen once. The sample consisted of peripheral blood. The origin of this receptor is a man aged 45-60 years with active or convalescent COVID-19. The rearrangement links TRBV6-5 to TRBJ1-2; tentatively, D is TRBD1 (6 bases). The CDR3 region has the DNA TGTGCCGCAGGACAGACCTATGGCTACACCTTC. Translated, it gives CAAGQTYGYTF.